Sequencing of this T cell receptor (beta chain) was carried out in a study of blood T cell repertoires in COVID-19. This clone was detected a few times. Sequencing used immunoSEQ multiplex PCR; TCRdb keeps in-frame clones, though not all of them. The table records roughly 380,000 clones, around 91% of them present only once. What was sequenced was peripheral blood. The receptor comes from a woman aged 35 to 49 with COVID-19, enrolled during active disease.

Here the CDR3 reads CASSAQVNTEAFF. For the CDR3, the DNA is TGTGCCAGTAGTGCACAGGTAAACACTGAAGCTTTCTTT. The genes are TRBV19 and TRBJ1-1, with D possibly TRBD1 on 5 matching bases. The CDR3 contains 13 residues. The germline V gene encodes CDR1 LNHDA and CDR2 SQIVND (reference sequence). Between the trimmed V and J ends, which lost 5 bases and 2 bases, there was a span of 9 bases.